One sample yielded the 27 T cell receptor beta chains listed below, sequenced in a study of CD8 T cells in ankylosing spondylitis. TCRdb re-called the 5' RACE reads through MiXCR, storing one row per CDR3 protein. This table has about 10,000 distinct CDR3 sequences, around 6% appearing once. Sequenced: blood, either unsorted or a sorted T cell fraction (not recorded which). The receptors were gathered from a female donor with ankylosing spondylitis or in good health (not recorded which).

This clonotype was observed at least ten times. The gene calls are TRBV9 and TRBJ2-1; 10 bases line up with TRBD2. After removal of 6 bases from V and 10 bases from J, the junction contained 10 bases not matched to a gene. CDR1 is SGDLS, CDR2 YYNGEE, per germline. The CDR3 covers 14 residues. In nucleotides, the CDR3 is TGTGCCAGCACCGATGCTAGCGGGAGTGGAGAGCAGTTCTTC. This codes for CASTDASGSGEQFF.

This clonotype was detected many times. The chain joins TRBV9 to TRBJ2-1; TRBD2 matches 11 bases. CDR3 size: 15 residues. With V trimmed by 5 bases and J by 8 bases, 9 bases remained unmatched. Germline V CDR1 and CDR2: SGDLS, YYNGEE. The CDR3 spells CASSTSGSGRDEQFF. DNA of the CDR3: TGTGCCAGCAGTACTAGCGGGAGCGGTCGAGATGAGCAGTTCTTC.

This clonotype was observed at least ten times. The chain uses TRBV9 and TRBJ1-6, with 8 bases aligning to TRBD1. Germline CDR1 SGDLS, CDR2 YYNGEE. V trimming: 2 bases; J trimming: 5 bases; junction bases outside the gene matches: 6. CDR3 length: 16 residues. The CDR3 bases are TGTGCCAGCAGCGTTCGCCCAGGGGGCGATAATTCACCCCTCCACTTT. It codes for CASSVRPGGDNSPLHF.

Notes on this clonotype: It may be a read error: a sequence one base away is much more abundant. The chain has TRBV9 and TRBJ2-5, with D unresolved. Germline V gene sequence: CDR1 SGDLS, CDR2 YYNGEE. The CDR3 runs to 14 residues. Trimming pared 3 bases from V and 1 base from J, leaving 10 bases between. The CDR3 reads CASSGGRIQETQYF. The CDR3 coding sequence is TGTGCCAGCAGCGGCGGACGGATCCAAGAGACCCAGTACTTC. Combining the CDR3 with reference TRBV9 and TRBJ2-5 gives the whole variable domain DSGVTQTPKHLITATGQRVTLRCSPRSGDLSVYWYQQSLDQGLQFLIQYYNGEERAKGNILERFSAQQFPDLHSELNLSSLELGDSALYFCASSGGRIQETQYFGPGTRLLVL.

This clonotype occurred many times. CDR3 sequence (DNA): TGTGCCAGCAGTGGGGGGGGGCCAGCCTACGAGCAGTACTTC. Residues: CASSGGGPAYEQYF. This rearrangement joins TRBV9 to TRBJ2-7; tentative D call: TRBD2 (7 bases). This CDR3 is 14 amino acids long. Germline CDR1 SGDLS, CDR2 YYNGEE. V lost 5 bases, J lost 2 bases, and 14 bases lay in between.

This clonotype is classed as medium-sized. The CDR3 loop reads CASSVGLAGESYEQYF. CDR3 coding DNA: TGTGCCAGCAGCGTAGGCCTAGCGGGAGAATCCTACGAGCAGTACTTC. The V and J genes are TRBV9 and TRBJ2-7, with 10 bases aligning to TRBD2. Trimming cost V 0 bases and J 1 base; bases outside gene matches: 4. In germline, CDR1 is SGDLS, CDR2 YYNGEE. CDR3 length equals 16 residues.

The chain uses TRBV9 and TRBJ2-2, with 11 bases identical to TRBD2. The CDR3 contains 19 residues. CDR1 and CDR2 (germline): SGDLS, YYNGEE. V dropped 3 bases and J dropped 5; count of bases not matched to a gene: 15. In nucleotides, the CDR3 is TGTGCCAGCAGCGCACCCATGGGACTAGCGGCCATGTCAACCGGGGAGCTGTTTTTT. The encoded protein is CASSAPMGLAAMSTGELFF.

As regards this clonotype: A much larger clone is a single base away; this may be a read error. V is TRBV9 and J is TRBJ2-3, with D unresolved. The CDR3 contains 11 residues. V was shortened by 4 bases and J by 2 bases, with 2 bases between the two germline ends. The V gene's germline CDR1 is SGDLS and CDR2 YYNGEE. CDR3 amino acids: CASSHTDTQYF. Written as DNA, the CDR3 is TGTGCCAGCAGCCACACAGATACGCAGTATTTT.

There are many counts of this clonotype. The CDR3 nucleotides read TGTGCCAGCAGCCCCAGAGGGACGACCTACAATGAGCAGTTCTTC. Translated: CASSPRGTTYNEQFF. This chain connects TRBV9 to TRBJ2-1; perhaps D is TRBD1 or TRBD2 (5 bases each). Trimming took off 4 bases at V and 2 bases at J, with 13 bases between the two ends. This CDR3 has 15 amino acids. Germline CDR1 SGDLS, CDR2 YYNGEE.

This clonotype was observed many times. This chain joins TRBV9 and TRBJ2-7; 7 positions match TRBD1. Germline CDR1 SGDLS, CDR2 YYNGEE. After removal of 0 bases from V and 2 bases from J, the junction contained 5 bases not matched to a gene. The CDR3 loop spans 15 amino acids. The CDR3 is CASSVGQGTPYEQYF. DNA of the CDR3: TGTGCCAGCAGCGTAGGACAGGGAACCCCCTACGAGCAGTACTTC. The whole variable domain, remainder taken from reference TRBV9 and TRBJ2-7, is DSGVTQTPKHLITATGQRVTLRCSPRSGDLSVYWYQQSLDQGLQFLIQYYNGEERAKGNILERFSAQQFPDLHSELNLSSLELGDSALYFCASSVGQGTPYEQYFGPGTRLTVT.

This clonotype was found many times. The chain carries TRBV9 and TRBJ2-3, with 14 bases aligning to TRBD2. With V trimmed by 3 bases and J by 1 base, 16 bases remained unmatched. The CDR3 has 21 amino acids. Germline CDR1 and CDR2: SGDLS and YYNGEE. The CDR3, as DNA: TGTGCCAGCAGCGACGGACTAGCGGGAGGCCGTTTCTATTGGGGCACAGATACGCAGTATTTT. It encodes CASSDGLAGGRFYWGTDTQYF.

The rearrangement uses TRBV9 and TRBJ2-1; 15 nucleotides line up with TRBD2. Germline assignment: CDR1 SGDLS and CDR2 YYNGEE. There are 18 residues in the CDR3. With 3 bases clipped from V and 0 bases from J, the junction kept 4 bases outside the gene matches. The CDR3 reads CASSAGLAGGSSYNEQFF. The CDR3 DNA reads as TGTGCCAGCAGCGCCGGACTAGCGGGGGGGAGCTCCTACAATGAGCAGTTCTTC.

This clonotype was seen many times. The rearrangement links TRBV9 to TRBJ2-1; D is possibly TRBD1 or TRBD2 (5 bases each). CDR1 is SGDLS, CDR2 YYNGEE, per germline. This CDR3 region has 14 residues. The germline V and J ends were trimmed by 3 bases and 7 bases, with 14 bases remaining between them. The CDR3 bases are TGTGCCAGCAGCGGGGACGGTGGGACGAATGAGCAGTTCTTC. Amino acids: CASSGDGGTNEQFF.

This clonotype showed up many times. The gene calls are TRBV9 and TRBJ2-2; TRBD2 matches 10 bases. Germline V lookup: CDR1 SGDLS, CDR2 YYNGEE. CDR3 length: 16 residues. J gave up 2 bases and V 1 base, and 2 bases lay outside the gene matches. This CDR3 reads CASSVTSGANTGELFF. For the CDR3, the DNA is TGTGCCAGCAGCGTAACTAGCGGGGCAAACACCGGGGAGCTGTTTTTT.

This clonotype was seen ten or more times. The chain employs TRBV9 and TRBJ2-7; D assignment may be TRBD1 or TRBD2 (5 bases each). Per germline, CDR1 SGDLS and CDR2 YYNGEE. The CDR3 runs 12 residues. V lost 4 bases, J lost 7 bases, and 12 bases lay in between. The CDR3 loop reads CASSRDPGEQYF. CDR3 nucleotide sequence: TGTGCCAGCAGCAGGGACCCTGGTGAGCAGTACTTC.

This clonotype has a count of ten or more. The chain couples TRBV9 to TRBJ2-1; 9 bases map to TRBD2. CDR1 is SGDLS and CDR2 is YYNGEE in the germline V gene. The ends lost 4 bases at V and 5 bases at J; junction bases unmatched: 10. The CDR3 length is 16 residues. The CDR3 bases are TGTGCCAGCAGCCCCAGGGAGCGGGAGGCCCACAATGAGCAGTTCTTC. This encodes CASSPREREAHNEQFF.

This clonotype was recorded at least ten times. V is TRBV9 and J is TRBJ2-1; TRBD2 might be the D (6 bases). Germline assignment: CDR1 SGDLS and CDR2 YYNGEE. The CDR3 loop spans 17 amino acids. V lost 4 bases and J 0 bases, leaving 17 bases between the germline ends. The CDR3 bases are TGTGCCAGCAGCCTCAGACGCGGGGTGAGCTCCTACAATGAGCAGTTCTTC. Its protein is CASSLRRGVSSYNEQFF.

There are many counts of this clonotype. V and J are TRBV9 and TRBJ1-6; no firm D call. In germline, CDR1 is SGDLS, CDR2 YYNGEE. The CDR3 contains 15 residues. Trimming shortened V by 2 bases and J by 4 bases, and 10 bases separated the two germline ends. As DNA, the CDR3 is TGTGCCAGCAGCGTGGAGGAAGGTTATAATTCACCCCTCCACTTT. The encoded protein is CASSVEEGYNSPLHF.

This clonotype is medium-sized by share. The chain carries TRBV9 and TRBJ2-7; the D gene is possibly TRBD2 (6 bases). CDR3 length: 13 amino acids. Germline lookup yields CDR1 SGDLS and CDR2 YYNGEE. V was cut by 7 bases and J by 2 bases, with 13 bases left in between. The CDR3 nucleotides are TGTGCCAGCGGTAGCGGTTCGGCCTACGAGCAGTACTTC. This encodes CASGSGSAYEQYF.

This clonotype was found many times. The CDR3 DNA is TGTGCCAGCAGCCCCCATTCTAGCGGGGGGGATACGCAGTATTTT. Protein sequence: CASSPHSSGGDTQYF. The genes are TRBV9 and TRBJ2-3, with 11 bases lining up with TRBD2. Germline CDR1 is SGDLS and CDR2 is YYNGEE. The CDR3 is 15 amino acids. V trimming: 4 bases; J trimming: 6 bases; junction bases outside the gene matches: 7.

The chain is built from TRBV9 and TRBJ2-7, with a weak D call TRBD2 (6 bases). Germline-derived CDR1 and CDR2 are SGDLS and YYNGEE. V lost 2 bases and J 6 bases, leaving 21 bases between the germline ends. This CDR3 region has 16 residues. The CDR3 nucleotides read TGTGCCAGCAGCGTGGGGACTGCCCAAAAGTCCATCGAGCAGTACTTC. This encodes CASSVGTAQKSIEQYF.

J is TRBJ2-2 and V is TRBV9; D might be TRBD1 or TRBD2, each matching 6 bases. The CDR3 spans 14 residues. Germline values: CDR1 SGDLS, CDR2 YYNGEE. Deletions cut 6 bases from V and 1 base from J, with 10 bases between. This CDR3 reads CASKQGGNTGELFF. CDR3 bases: TGTGCCAGCAAACAGGGAGGGAACACCGGGGAGCTGTTTTTT.

Many counts were recorded for this clonotype. For the CDR3, the DNA is TGTGCCAGCAGCGTAGAACCCAGCTACGAGCAGTACTTC. Encoded protein: CASSVEPSYEQYF. The rearrangement links TRBV9 to TRBJ2-7; D call uncertain. Looked up from germline, CDR1 is SGDLS and CDR2 is YYNGEE. The V gene lost 0 bases and the J gene lost 3 bases, with 7 bases spanning the gap. CDR3 length: 13 residues.

This clonotype is labeled medium-sized (0.01 to 0.1%). The chain links TRBV9 to TRBJ1-1; D is unresolved. Germline V gives CDR1 SGDLS, CDR2 YYNGEE. Trimming left V 3 bases short and J 1 base short, with 7 bases between. The CDR3 is 13 residues long. As DNA, the CDR3 is TGTGCCAGCAGCGCCGGACCGAACACTGAAGCTTTCTTT. The encoded protein is CASSAGPNTEAFF. Supplemented by reference TRBV9 and TRBJ1-1, the full variable domain reads DSGVTQTPKHLITATGQRVTLRCSPRSGDLSVYWYQQSLDQGLQFLIQYYNGEERAKGNILERFSAQQFPDLHSELNLSSLELGDSALYFCASSAGPNTEAFFGQGTRLTVV.

The chain is built from TRBV9 and TRBJ2-2, with D hard to call. There are 15 residues in the CDR3. The V gene's germline CDR1 is SGDLS and CDR2 YYNGEE. V was trimmed by 0 bases and J by 0 bases, leaving 6 bases between them. DNA of the CDR3: TGTGCCAGCAGCGTAGAGGACGCGAACACCGGGGAGCTGTTTTTT. This encodes CASSVEDANTGELFF. Looking up the rest from reference TRBV9 and TRBJ2-2 gives the full variable domain: DSGVTQTPKHLITATGQRVTLRCSPRSGDLSVYWYQQSLDQGLQFLIQYYNGEERAKGNILERFSAQQFPDLHSELNLSSLELGDSALYFCASSVEDANTGELFFGEGSRLTVL.

The sample holds many counts of this clonotype. For the CDR3, the DNA is TGTGCCAGCAGCGTAGGGCTAGCGGAGTACAATGAGCAGTTCTTC. This sequence encodes CASSVGLAEYNEQFF. This chain uses TRBV9 with TRBJ2-1; 7 nucleotides align to TRBD2. The germline CDR1 and CDR2 sequences are SGDLS and YYNGEE. The CDR3 runs to 15 residues. The trim removed 0 bases at V and 4 bases at J, leaving 4 bases unmatched.

By share, this clonotype counts as medium-sized. The V gene is TRBV9, the J gene TRBJ1-2; TRBD1 might be the D (6 bases). V was shortened by 3 bases and J by 3 bases, with 12 bases between the two germline ends. The CDR3 sequence is 14 residues long. CDR1 and CDR2 from the germline V gene are SGDLS and YYNGEE. As DNA, the CDR3 is TGTGCCAGCAGCGACAGGGCTTCGGACTATGGCTACACCTTC. Protein: CASSDRASDYGYTF.